This is a list of T cell receptor beta chains from one sample in a study of T cells in Graves' hyperthyroidism and ophthalmopathy. TCRdb passed the multiplex PCR reads through MiXCR, listing each CDR3 protein once. Here the sample spans about 680,000 distinct CDR3 sequences, 30% to 40% being singletons. The sequenced sample was blood. The receptors shown here come from a woman in her 40s with Graves' hyperthyroidism. The CDR3 runs from the conserved cysteine through the conserved F or W. D genes are given only for firm matches. Expanded clones get a size class; other rows say once, few or many, or leave the size out.

j_call clone_size d_call v_call cdr3_nt cdr3_aa
TRBJ1-1 many - TRBV10-3 TGTGCCATCAGTAAATACAACGGGGAGAACACTGAAGCTTTCTTT CAISKYNGENTEAFF
TRBJ2-2 - - TRBV12-3/TRBV12-4 TGTGCCAGCAGTCTACCCCGGGGGATCAACACCGGGGAGCTGTTTTTT CASSLPRGINTGELFF
TRBJ1-5 few - TRBV29-1 TGCAGCGTTCGGGGTATTGATCAGCCCCAGCATTTT CSVRGIDQPQHF
TRBJ2-7 - TRBD1 TRBV10-3 TGTGCCACCGAATCGACAGGGGGCCGGAACGAGCAGTACTTC CATESTGGRNEQYF
TRBJ1-2 - - TRBV15 TGTGCCACCAGCAGAGTACGCTATGGCTACACCTTC CATSRVRYGYTF
TRBJ2-5 many - TRBV20-1 TGCAGTGCTAGAGATACGTACCAGTACTTC CSARDTYQYF
TRBJ2-7 many TRBD2 TRBV29-1 TGCAGCGTTCGGGAGGGCCTCTACGAGCAGTACTTC CSVREGLYEQYF
TRBJ2-7 - TRBD1 TRBV20-1 TGCAGTGCTAGAGATGAAGGCAGGGGGTACCTGTACGAGCAGTACTTC CSARDEGRGYLYEQYF
TRBJ1-4 many - TRBV6-5 TGTGCCAGCAGTGAGAGCGGGGCGGGTGAAAAACTGTTTTTT CASSESGAGEKLFF
TRBJ2-3 - TRBD2 TRBV7-9 TGTGCCAGCACGGGACTAGACTCAGATACGCAGTATTTT CASTGLDSDTQYF
TRBJ2-5 - TRBD1 TRBV6-1 TGTGCCAGCAGTGATCGGTTCGGCCTACAGGGGAAAGAGACCCAGTACTTC CASSDRFGLQGKETQYF
TRBJ1-6 few TRBD1 TRBV5-5 TGTGCCAGCAGCTCGGCCCCCCAGGGGGGAGAACCCCTCCACTTT CASSSAPQGGEPLHF
TRBJ1-5 many - TRBV19 TGTGCCAGTAGTATACAGGACAATCAGCCCCAGCATTTT CASSIQDNQPQHF
TRBJ2-5 - - TRBV7-3 TGTGCCAGCAGCCCTCTGGGGGGACCCTTCCAAGAGACCCAGTACTTC CASSPLGGPFQETQYF
TRBJ2-7 many - TRBV19 TGTGCCAGTAGTAGGGACTTTTCCTACGAGCAGTACTTC CASSRDFSYEQYF
TRBJ2-2 many TRBD2 TRBV7-9 TGTGCCAGCAGTCCCATCGGGACTAGCGGTAACACCGGGGAGCTGTTTTTT CASSPIGTSGNTGELFF
TRBJ2-1 - TRBD2 TRBV2 TGTGCCAGCTCACAACCGGGACTAGCAAAAAATGAGCAGTTCTTC CASSQPGLAKNEQFF
TRBJ1-1 - - TRBV7-6 TGTGCCAGCAGCTTAGGGGGGGGGCTACAAACTTTCTTT CASSLGGGLQTFF
TRBJ2-7 few - TRBV6-6 TGTGCCAGCAGTCAGCGACAGCGATACGAGCAGTACTTC CASSQRQRYEQYF
TRBJ1-4 few - TRBV7-6 TGTGCCAGCAGCCTACAGGGAATTGCAACTAATGAAAAACTGTTTTTT CASSLQGIATNEKLFF
TRBJ2-3 - - TRBV19 TGTGCCAGTAGTATGGGTCGGGGGGCTGAGGATACGCAGTATTTT CASSMGRGAEDTQYF
TRBJ1-1 - - TRBV10-2 TGCGCCGGCAGGGGTAGGGGCCATGAAGCTTTCTTT CAGRGRGHEAFF
TRBJ1-2 few - TRBV19 TGTGCCAGTAGCCAGGATCAGTATGGCTACACCTTC CASSQDQYGYTF
TRBJ1-2 - - TRBV19 TGTGCCAGCGGGAACCGGGAACACTATGGCTACACCTTC CASGNREHYGYTF
TRBJ1-2 - TRBD1 TRBV7-2 TGTGCCAGCAGCTCCGAGACAGGGGTGGTCTACACCTTC CASSSETGVVYTF
TRBJ1-5 - - TRBV4-1 TGCGCCAGCAGCCACCGCCAGCAGCGGAGCAATCAGCCCCAGCATTTT CASSHRQQRSNQPQHF
TRBJ1-4 many TRBD1 TRBV7-9 TGTGCCAGCACCCCCCCGGGGGGACAGGGAAAACTGTTTTTT CASTPPGGQGKLFF
TRBJ2-5 many - TRBV7-9 TGTGCCAGCAGCTTGTTCAGGGACGGGGCACAAGAGACCCAGTACTTC CASSLFRDGAQETQYF
TRBJ1-2 - - TRBV6-5 TGTGCCAGCAGTTACAAGGGGCCGCTTGGCTACACCTTC CASSYKGPLGYTF
TRBJ1-2 few - TRBV6-2/TRBV6-3 TGTGCCAGCAGGCGATATCAGGGGTACTATGGCTACACCTTC CASRRYQGYYGYTF
TRBJ2-7 - TRBD2 TRBV24-1 TGTGCCACCAGTGATGGACTAGCGGGAGCGGCCTACGAGCAGTACTTC CATSDGLAGAAYEQYF
TRBJ2-2 - - TRBV7-2 TGTGCCAGCAGCTCGGAGGGGAGTGGGGGGGCCGGCACCGGGGAGCTGTTTTTT CASSSEGSGGAGTGELFF
TRBJ1-2 few - TRBV10-3 TGTGCCAGCGGATACTGGGGCTACACCTTC CASGYWGYTF
TRBJ1-3 - - TRBV4-3 TGCGCCAGCAGCCAACAACAGGGTTCTGGAAACACCATATATTTT CASSQQQGSGNTIYF
TRBJ2-6 - - TRBV10-3 TGTGCCATCAGTGAAGGAGAGGGGGCCAACGTCCTGACTTTC CAISEGEGANVLTF
TRBJ1-2 - - TRBV6-1 TGTGCCAGCAGCCTCGAGGGGGGCTACGGTGGCTACACCTTC CASSLEGGYGGYTF
TRBJ1-1 few TRBD1 TRBV19 TGTGCCAGTAGTCTTGGACAGGGCCTGTTCACTGAAGCTTTCTTT CASSLGQGLFTEAFF
TRBJ1-3 few - TRBV6-1 TGTGCCAGCAGTTTCAGAGGGCGGAACACCATATATTTT CASSFRGRNTIYF
TRBJ1-1 many - TRBV7-9 TGTGCCAGCAGCTTAGTCGGGCTGAGGGACACTGAAGCTTTCTTT CASSLVGLRDTEAFF